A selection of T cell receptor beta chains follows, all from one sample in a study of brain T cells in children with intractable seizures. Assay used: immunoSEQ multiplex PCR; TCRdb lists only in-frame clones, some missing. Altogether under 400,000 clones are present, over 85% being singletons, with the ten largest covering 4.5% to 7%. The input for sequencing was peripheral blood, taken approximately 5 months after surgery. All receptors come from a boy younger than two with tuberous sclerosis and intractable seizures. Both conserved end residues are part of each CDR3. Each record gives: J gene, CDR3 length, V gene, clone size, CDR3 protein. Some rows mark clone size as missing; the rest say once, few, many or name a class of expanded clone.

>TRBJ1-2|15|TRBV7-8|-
CASSLEERINYGYTF
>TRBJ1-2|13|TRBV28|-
CASSLGEPWAYTF
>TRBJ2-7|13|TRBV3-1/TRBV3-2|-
CASSLQLAYEQYF
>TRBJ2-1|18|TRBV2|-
CASTIVPGTSGRAGHAFF
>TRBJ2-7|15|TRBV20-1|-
CSASEGGGRAHEQYF
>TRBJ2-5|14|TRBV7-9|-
CASSIIGAQETQYF
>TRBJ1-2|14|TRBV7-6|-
CASSPGTGSHGYTF
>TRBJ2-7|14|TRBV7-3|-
CASSSGTGGDEQYF
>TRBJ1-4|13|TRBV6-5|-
CASSLWDSGKLFF
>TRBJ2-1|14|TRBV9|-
CASSVLAGSNEQFF
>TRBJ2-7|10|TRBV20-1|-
CSAGAYEQYF
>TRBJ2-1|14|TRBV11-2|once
CASSLVRGYNEQFF
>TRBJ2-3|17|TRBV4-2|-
CASSQDGLAGGPNTQYF
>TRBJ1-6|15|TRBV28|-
CASTDTGGERSPLHF
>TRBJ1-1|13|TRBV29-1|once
CSWEAAGNTEAFF
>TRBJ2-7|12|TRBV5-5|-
CASSLGGFEQYF
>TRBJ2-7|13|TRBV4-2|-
CASSQGGGYEQYF
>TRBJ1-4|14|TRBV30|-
CAWSLAPTYEQLFF
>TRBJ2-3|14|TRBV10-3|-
CAISGAGTQDTQYF
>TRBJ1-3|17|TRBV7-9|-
CASSLCRGQDSGNTIYF
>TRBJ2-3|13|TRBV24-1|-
CATSSELSDTQYF
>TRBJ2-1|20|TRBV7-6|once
CASSTTGLAGLLSSYNEQFF
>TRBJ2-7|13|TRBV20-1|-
CSASTSGSYEQYF
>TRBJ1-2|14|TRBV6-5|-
CASSSDYGDYGYTF
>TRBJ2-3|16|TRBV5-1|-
CASSLGPSGVKDTQYF